These 5 T cell receptor beta chains were all obtained from the same sample, sequenced in a study of preoperative IRX-2 immunotherapy in early breast cancer (dated by TCRdb to between 2018 and 2021). What the treatment or condition label conveys for this sample: preoperative locoregional IRX-2 cytokine immunotherapy. Library prep was done by the immunoSEQ multiplex PCR assay. Not all clones reach the TCRdb copy of this immuneACCESS table, which keeps in-frame sequences only. Checked studies attribute under half of the gap to unresolved V genes and leave the rest unexplained. This sample is represented by 20,000 to 30,000 clones; approximately 90% of them were singletons. The top ten constitute roughly 30% of the sample. Material: tumor tissue, obtained after IRX-2 immunotherapy. Receptors were obtained from a human donor with breast cancer.

This clone was detected only once. V and J are TRBV19 and TRBJ1-4; a weak D match, TRBD1 (5 bases). V shed 4 bases and J shed 5 bases, with 14 bases lying between them. Germline V CDR1 and CDR2: LNHDA, SQIVND (reference sequence). CDR3 length: 15 residues. The CDR3 nucleotides read TGTGCCAGTAGTAATCAACAGGAGATCAATGAAAAACTGTTTTTT. Residues: CASSNQQEINEKLFF.

The DNA for the CDR3 is TGTGCCAGCAGTGAATGGGGCTCTTGGAGGGAGGGGGCGACGTCCTACGAGCAGTACGTC. Residues: CASSEWGSWREGATSYEQYV. V and J are TRBV2 and TRBJ2-7; TRBD1 or TRBD2 may be the D gene (7 bases each). Germline V gene data show CDR1 as SNHLY and CDR2 as FYNNEI. V was cut by 2 bases and J by 1 base, with 27 bases left in between. The CDR3 is made up of 20 amino acids.

This clone was seen just once. V and J are TRBV19 and TRBJ2-1; 7 bases align to TRBD2. Per the germline V gene, CDR1 is LNHDA and CDR2 is SQIVND (reference sequence). The CDR3 length is 17 residues. V gave up 6 bases and J gave up 2 bases; unmatched junction bases: 13. The CDR3 loop reads CASSNLLAPLTYNEQFF. CDR3 in DNA: TGTGCCAGTAGCAACTTACTAGCGCCATTAACCTACAATGAGCAGTTCTTC.

The chain recombines TRBV6-1 with TRBJ2-7; no clear D gene. The CDR3 spans 13 residues. Germline CDR1 MNHNS, CDR2 SASEGT. The germline V and J ends were trimmed by 7 bases and 5 bases, with 15 bases remaining between them. The CDR3 DNA reads TGTGCCAGCACCGAAACGGGTGGCCACGAGCAGTACTTC. Translating gives CASTETGGHEQYF.

The chain joins TRBV6-6 to TRBJ1-2; D call uncertain. Trimming removed 0 bases at V and 4 bases at J, with 6 bases between. The CDR3 sequence is 13 residues long. CDR1 is MNHNY and CDR2 is SVGAGI in the germline V gene (reference sequence). The chain's CDR3 is CASSYSILYGYTF. The DNA of the CDR3 is TGTGCCAGCAGTTACTCGATACTCTATGGCTACACCTTC.